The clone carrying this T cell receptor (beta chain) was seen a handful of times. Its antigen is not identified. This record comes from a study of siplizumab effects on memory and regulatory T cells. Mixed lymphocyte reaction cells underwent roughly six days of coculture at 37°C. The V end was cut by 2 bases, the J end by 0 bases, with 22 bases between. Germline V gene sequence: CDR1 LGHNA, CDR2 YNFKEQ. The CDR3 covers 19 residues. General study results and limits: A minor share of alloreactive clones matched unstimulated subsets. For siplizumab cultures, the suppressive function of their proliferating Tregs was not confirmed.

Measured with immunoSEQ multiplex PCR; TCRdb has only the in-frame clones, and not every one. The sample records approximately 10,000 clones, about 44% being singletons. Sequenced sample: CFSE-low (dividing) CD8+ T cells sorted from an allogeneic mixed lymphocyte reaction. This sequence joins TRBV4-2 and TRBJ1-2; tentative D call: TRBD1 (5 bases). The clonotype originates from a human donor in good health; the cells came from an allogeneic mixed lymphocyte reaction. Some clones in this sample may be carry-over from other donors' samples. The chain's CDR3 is CASSQLGLLGATANYGYTF. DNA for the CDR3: TGTGCCAGCAGCCAACTCGGTTTATTAGGGGCGACTGCTAACTATGGCTACACCTTC.